This TCR beta chain was recorded in a study of shared clonotypes between healthy human individuals. Study conclusions and caveats: The represented genetic and exposure-history diversity was limited by the small number of donors. Clonotype sharing among donors was thought likely to change with sequencing depth.

This CDR3 spans 20 amino acids. Germline CDR1 reads KGHSH; CDR2 reads LQKENI. A remark on this clone: Its target is unknown. Given a much more abundant clone one base away, this may be a read error.

Each PCR replicate run on unsorted PBMC took in about 0.3 ug DNA, 30,000 or so T cell genomes. The protocol was immunoSEQ multiplex PCR, while the TCRdb copy is restricted to in-frame clones and leaves out a portion. This sample yields fewer than 600,000 clones, of which more than 70% are seen a single time; about 12% belongs to the top ten. Sequenced material: PBMCs. The chain uses TRBV18 and TRBJ2-7, with D possibly matching TRBD2 (6 bases). This receptor was identified in a woman aged 40 to 55 in good health. Some clones in this sample may be carry-over from other donors' samples. DNA for the CDR3: TGTGCCAGCCCACCAGGGCGGGGAGGCGGTAAAACTAGGAGCTCCTACGAGCAGTACTTC. Protein: CASPPGRGGGKTRSSYEQYF.